What follows describes a single TCR beta chain. This entry is derived from a study of OX40 agonist ivuxolimab in advanced cancers. For the study at large: Patients were treated with intravenous ivuxolimab, dosed at 0.01 to 10 mg/kg and infused every 2 weeks. Head and neck, renal cell, melanoma or hepatocellular carcinoma were the cancers that dose-escalation patients had. Antecedent anti-PD-1, anti-PD-L1 or anti-CTLA-4 therapy was permissible, with roughly 36% having received some. Three patients, one with hepatocellular carcinoma and two with cutaneous melanoma, responded partially.

Germline CDR1 and CDR2: SGDLS and YYNGEE. This CDR3 has 16 residues. Unmatched junction bases numbered 11, after V lost 0 bases and J lost 5 bases. The table came from immunoSEQ multiplex PCR; TCRdb's copy has only in-frame clones and leaves some out. The sample holds about 86,000 clones, roughly 89% seen once. The chain is built from TRBV9 and TRBJ2-7, with 7 bases that match TRBD2. This clonotype was obtained from an adult with an advanced solid tumor such as melanoma, head and neck, liver or kidney cancer. The starting material was CD4+ or CD8+ T cells sorted from blood, obtained in a trial of the OX40 agonist ivuxolimab. The CDR3 nucleotides read TGTGCCAGCAGCGTAGGAGGGGCGGGAGCTAAAAACGAGCAGTACTTC. Protein sequence: CASSVGGAGAKNEQYF.